Listed below are T cell receptor beta chains from one sample, sequenced in a study of shared clonotypes between healthy human individuals. The table came from immunoSEQ multiplex PCR; TCRdb's copy has only in-frame clones and leaves some out. The sample lists millions of clones, about 95% occurring once. Sequencing was performed on naive CD4+ T cells sorted from blood. The receptors were gathered from a man aged 18 to 29 in good health. Each CDR3 is given with its conserved first and last residue. The D gene is left open where the match is weak. Not all rows give a size; the values are once, few, many and, for expanded clones, a class.

v_gene	abundance	j_gene	d_gene	len	CDR3aa	CDR3nt
TRBV5-1	once	TRBJ1-2	TRBD1	16	CASSLGIGQGNYGYTF	TGCGCCAGCAGCTTGGGGATAGGACAGGGCAACTATGGCTACACCTTC
TRBV30	many	TRBJ2-1	NA	15	CAWGTGGLRRDEQFF	TGTGCCTGGGGTACCGGGGGACTTCGTCGCGATGAGCAGTTCTTC
TRBV5-1	once	TRBJ1-1	NA	15	CASSLAVDRNTEAFF	TGCGCCAGCAGCTTGGCCGTGGACAGGAACACTGAAGCTTTCTTT
TRBV5-1	NA	TRBJ1-2	NA	16	CASSLALALDNYGYTF	TGCGCCAGCAGCTTGGCTCTGGCCCTTGATAACTATGGCTACACCTTC
TRBV2	NA	TRBJ1-2	TRBD1	15	CASKGTETGAVGYTF	TGTGCCAGCAAGGGCACAGAGACAGGGGCGGTCGGCTACACCTTC
TRBV5-6	NA	TRBJ2-2	NA	15	CASSVSWDLAGELFF	TGTGCCAGCAGCGTGAGCTGGGACCTCGCCGGGGAGCTGTTTTTT
TRBV11-2	NA	TRBJ2-1	NA	17	CASSLEAASWSYNEQFF	TGTGCCAGCAGCTTAGAGGCGGCTAGCTGGTCCTACAATGAGCAGTTCTTC
TRBV19	NA	TRBJ1-2	NA	14	CASRREGHNYGYTF	TGTGCCAGTAGAAGGGAAGGACATAACTATGGCTACACCTTC
TRBV5-1	NA	TRBJ2-6	NA	17	CASSSTFGDSGANVLTF	TGCGCCAGCAGCTCTACCTTTGGGGACTCTGGGGCCAACGTCCTGACTTTC
TRBV12-5	NA	TRBJ2-1	TRBD2	16	CASGPRVAGSYNEQFF	TGTGCTAGTGGCCCCCGGGTAGCGGGATCCTACAATGAGCAGTTCTTC
TRBV2	NA	TRBJ2-5	NA	17	CASSEAAWTTVQETQYF	TGTGCCAGCAGTGAGGCCGCTTGGACGACAGTCCAAGAGACCCAGTACTTC
TRBV28	NA	TRBJ1-4	NA	13	CASNNEVNEKLFF	TGTGCCAGCAACAACGAAGTTAATGAAAAACTGTTTTTT
TRBV5-5	NA	TRBJ1-1	NA	13	CASSSQSNTEAFF	TGTGCCAGCAGCTCACAGTCGAACACTGAAGCTTTCTTT
TRBV29-1	NA	TRBJ2-1	TRBD2	15	CSARLAGGAYNEQFF	TGCAGCGCTCGACTAGCGGGAGGTGCCTACAATGAGCAGTTCTTC
TRBV11-2	NA	TRBJ1-1	TRBD1	14	CASSPQGAGTEAFF	TGTGCCAGCAGCCCACAGGGGGCGGGCACTGAAGCTTTCTTT
TRBV15	NA	TRBJ1-2	NA	17	CATSTRGRQKSNYGYTF	TGTGCCACCAGCACCCGGGGACGGCAAAAATCTAACTATGGCTACACCTTC
TRBV14	NA	TRBJ2-1	NA	15	CASSRTESGDNEQFF	TGTGCCAGCAGCCGGACAGAGAGCGGGGACAATGAGCAGTTCTTC
TRBV9	NA	TRBJ2-3	NA	13	CASSGWDFATQYF	TGTGCCAGCAGCGGCTGGGACTTCGCGACGCAGTATTTT
TRBV7-2	NA	TRBJ1-1	NA	13	CASSLAQGTEAFF	TGTGCCAGCAGCTTAGCACAGGGCACTGAAGCTTTCTTT
TRBV28	NA	TRBJ1-1	NA	16	CAAVPPHRELNTEAFF	TGTGCCGCCGTCCCTCCACACAGGGAACTGAACACTGAAGCTTTCTTT
TRBV6-5	NA	TRBJ2-2	NA	12	CASSRDPGELFF	TGTGCCAGCAGTCGAGACCCAGGAGAGCTGTTTTTT
TRBV5-1	once	TRBJ2-3	TRBD2	16	CASSSGDLISTDTQYF	TGCGCCAGCAGCAGCGGGGACTTGATAAGCACAGATACGCAGTATTTT
TRBV7-9	NA	TRBJ2-3	TRBD1	15	CASSITGGTADTQYF	TGTGCCAGCAGCATAACAGGGGGCACGGCAGATACGCAGTATTTT
TRBV6-9	NA	TRBJ1-1	NA	13	CASSLSGDTEAFF	TGTGCCAGCAGTTTGTCAGGGGACACTGAAGCTTTCTTT
TRBV9	once	TRBJ1-4	NA	14	CASSVSLSNEKLFF	TGTGCCAGCAGCGTAAGTCTTTCGAATGAAAAACTGTTTTTT
TRBV7-9	NA	TRBJ2-1	TRBD2	17	CASSSTEGREGYNEQFF	TGTGCCAGCAGTTCGACGGAGGGACGGGAGGGCTACAATGAGCAGTTCTTC
TRBV6-6	once	TRBJ2-1	TRBD2	16	CASSLAGGPSRNEQFF	TGTGCCAGCAGTCTAGCGGGAGGGCCTTCTCGCAATGAGCAGTTCTTC
TRBV5-1	few	TRBJ1-6	NA	14	CASSTGSANSPLHF	TGCGCCAGCAGCACGGGGAGTGCTAATTCACCCCTCCACTTT
TRBV2	NA	TRBJ2-1	TRBD2	16	CASSSPLSGRADEQFF	TGTGCCAGCAGCTCCCCCCTTAGCGGGAGGGCAGATGAGCAGTTCTTC
TRBV2	NA	TRBJ1-2	NA	12	CASSPHLDGYTF	TGTGCCAGCAGTCCACACCTCGATGGCTACACCTTC
TRBV19	NA	TRBJ1-1	TRBD1	14	CASSARDRGTEAFF	TGTGCCAGTAGTGCCAGGGACAGGGGAACTGAAGCTTTCTTT
TRBV30	NA	TRBJ1-5	NA	12	CAWSGANQPQHF	TGTGCCTGGTCAGGGGCTAATCAGCCCCAGCATTTT
TRBV28	NA	TRBJ2-7	NA	13	CASSFNLAHEQYF	TGTGCCAGCAGTTTCAACCTCGCCCACGAGCAGTACTTC
TRBV7-9	NA	TRBJ1-1	NA	16	CASSLVSFVGEIEAFF	TGTGCCAGCAGCTTAGTAAGTTTTGTAGGGGAGATTGAAGCTTTCTTT
TRBV9	NA	TRBJ2-5	TRBD1	16	CASSTWTGGVGETQYF	TGTGCCAGCAGCACCTGGACAGGGGGCGTCGGAGAGACCCAGTACTTC
TRBV10-3	NA	TRBJ2-2	NA	12	CATEGNTGELFF	TGTGCCACCGAGGGGAACACCGGGGAGCTGTTTTTT
TRBV30	NA	TRBJ2-7	NA	13	CAWSVSRTNEQYF	TGTGCCTGGAGTGTGAGCCGTACCAACGAGCAGTACTTC
TRBV5-1	few	TRBJ1-2	NA	11	CASRATEGYTF	TGCGCCAGCAGAGCGACAGAAGGCTACACCTTC
TRBV30	NA	TRBJ1-1	NA	15	CAWSVSGVSNTEAFF	TGTGCCTGGAGTGTATCCGGGGTCTCGAACACTGAAGCTTTCTTT
TRBV28	NA	TRBJ2-7	TRBD2	14	CASSVGGISYEQYF	TGTGCCAGCAGTGTGGGAGGGATTTCCTACGAGCAGTACTTC
TRBV9	NA	TRBJ1-6	NA	13	CACSREANSPLHF	TGTGCCTGCTCTAGGGAGGCTAATTCACCCCTCCACTTT
TRBV19	NA	TRBJ2-5	NA	12	CASSSASWTQYF	TGTGCCAGTAGTTCTGCCTCGTGGACCCAGTACTTC
TRBV5-6	NA	TRBJ1-1	TRBD1	15	CASSSRDRQNTEAFF	TGTGCCAGCAGCTCACGGGACAGGCAGAACACTGAAGCTTTCTTT
TRBV27	NA	TRBJ1-2	NA	13	CASSHRAGDGYTF	TGTGCCAGCAGTCACCGCGCGGGGGATGGCTACACCTTC
TRBV5-5	NA	TRBJ1-3	NA	15	CASSLSWGNQNTIYF	TGTGCCAGCAGCTTGAGCTGGGGGAACCAAAACACCATATATTTT
TRBV19	NA	TRBJ1-3	NA	17	CASNRGPIGSSGNTIYF	TGTGCCAGTAACCGAGGCCCCATCGGGTCCTCTGGAAACACCATATATTTT
TRBV12-1	NA	TRBJ2-2	NA	12	CARSGVPGELFF	TGTGCCAGGTCGGGGGTTCCCGGGGAGCTGTTTTTT
TRBV10-3	NA	TRBJ2-7	TRBD1	14	CAISGGGQGFEQYF	TGTGCCATCAGTGGGGGGGGACAGGGCTTCGAGCAGTACTTC
TRBV2	NA	TRBJ2-5	TRBD1	15	CASSEQGTGRETQYF	TGTGCCAGCAGCGAGCAAGGGACAGGACGGGAGACCCAGTACTTC
TRBV30	NA	TRBJ1-4	TRBD1	16	CAWSVSRTGTGEKLFF	TGTGCCTGGAGTGTTAGTAGGACAGGGACGGGTGAAAAACTGTTTTTT
TRBV18	NA	TRBJ2-5	NA	15	CASSPTGDQGKTQYF	TGTGCCAGCTCACCAACTGGGGACCAGGGGAAGACCCAGTACTTC
TRBV30	NA	TRBJ1-1	NA	13	CAWIGQTYTEAFF	TGTGCCTGGATAGGACAGACCTACACTGAAGCTTTCTTT
TRBV25-1	NA	TRBJ2-7	TRBD2	15	CASSESSGGAYEQYF	TGTGCCAGCAGTGAATCCAGCGGGGGAGCCTACGAGCAGTACTTC
TRBV5-1	NA	TRBJ2-7	TRBD1	14	CASSPGQGFDEQYF	TGCGCCAGCAGCCCTGGACAGGGGTTCGACGAGCAGTACTTC
TRBV6-5	NA	TRBJ1-1	NA	16	CASSYKGDSGNTEAFF	TGTGCCAGCAGTTACAAAGGGGATAGTGGGAACACTGAAGCTTTCTTT
TRBV11-3	NA	TRBJ2-2	NA	13	CASSSRDLGELFF	TGTGCCAGCAGCTCCAGAGATCTCGGGGAGCTGTTTTTT
TRBV28	NA	TRBJ2-7	TRBD2	11	CASVGGVEQYF	TGTGCCAGCGTGGGAGGGGTTGAGCAGTACTTC